The 17 T cell receptor beta chains given below trace back to one sample, sequenced in a study of CD8+ T cells in alopecia areata. After isolation, RNA underwent reverse transcription to generate cDNA as the sequencing template. The protocol was immunoSEQ multiplex PCR, while the TCRdb copy is restricted to in-frame clones and leaves out a portion. Of approximately 180,000 clones listed, more than 55% were seen once; the top ten hold 1.3%. Treatment in this sample: oral pan-JAK inhibitor, 5-10 mg twice daily. This specimen was CD4+ T cells sorted from blood, taken around week 50, from a patient treated with tofacitinib. The receptor source for this set is a human donor with alopecia areata.

This sequence joins TRBV27 and TRBJ1-2; D remains unclear. Germline values: CDR1 MNHEY, CDR2 SMNVEV (reference sequence). The length of the CDR3 is 13 residues. The V and J ends lost 8 bases and 4 bases respectively, with 14 bases between them. CDR3 protein: CASGPAGPYGYTF. The CDR3 DNA reads TGTGCCAGCGGCCCGGCCGGCCCCTATGGCTACACCTTC.

The chain employs TRBV2 and TRBJ2-3, with unresolved D. Germline V gene data show CDR1 as SNHLY and CDR2 as FYNNEI. This CDR3 is built from 13 residues. V was clipped by 6 bases and J by 6 bases, with 13 bases between them. The CDR3 loop reads CASSPTGPDTQYF. As DNA, the CDR3 is TGTGCCAGCAGCCCGACGGGCCCTGATACGCAGTATTTT.

This rearrangement joins TRBV29-1 to TRBJ1-2, with D maybe TRBD1 (5 bases). Trimming took 2 bases from V and 8 from J, leaving 18 bases between them. The CDR3 is 14 residues long. CDR1 and CDR2 (germline): SQVTM, ANQGSEA. The CDR3, as DNA: TGCAGCGTTGAATCGGCTAGGGGTCGTGGGGGCTACACCTTC. Translating it yields CSVESARGRGGYTF.

V is TRBV9 and J is TRBJ1-1; D not resolved. Trimming stripped 4 bases from V and 4 bases from J, with 14 bases between. Germline V gene lookup returns CDR1 SGDLS and CDR2 YYNGEE. The CDR3 loop spans 14 amino acids. The CDR3, as DNA: TGTGCCAGCAGCCGATCGGGTTTGGGCACTGAAGCTTTCTTT. Translating gives CASSRSGLGTEAFF.

The chain couples TRBV29-1 to TRBJ1-1; TRBD1 is a possible D gene (5 bases). Trimming removed 6 bases from V and 3 bases from J, with 14 bases in between. The germline gives CDR1 SQVTM, CDR2 ANQGSEA. The CDR3 length is 13 residues. CDR3 in DNA: TGCAGCGTATTCGGGGGACGGGACACTGAAGCTTTCTTT. This translates into CSVFGGRDTEAFF. The full variable domain, rest sourced from reference TRBV29-1 and TRBJ1-1, is SAVISQKPSRDICQRGTSLTIQCQVDSQVTMMFWYRQQPGQSLTLIATANQGSEATYESGFVIDKFPISRPNLTFSTLTVSNMSPEDSSIYLCSVFGGRDTEAFFGQGTRLTVV.

The chain couples TRBV25-1 to TRBJ1-6; 9 positions agree with TRBD1. Germline assignment: CDR1 MGHDK and CDR2 SYGVNS. V shed 1 base and J 6 bases; nucleotides not matched to a gene: 10. The CDR3 totals 18 residues. The CDR3 DNA sequence: TGTGCCAGCAGTGAATCGAGGTCCACAGGGGGCTTTAATTCACCCCTCCACTTT. This translates into CASSESRSTGGFNSPLHF.

The J gene is TRBJ1-6, the V gene TRBV14; unclear D gene. The CDR3 contains 13 residues. Trimming left V 4 bases short and J 7 bases short, with 8 bases between. CDR1 and CDR2 (germline): SGHDN, FVKESK. Here the CDR3 reads CASSLHGNSPLHF. Written as DNA, the CDR3 is TGTGCCAGCAGCCTCCACGGGAATTCACCCCTCCACTTT.

In its sample, this clone was seen a few times. This chain links TRBV27 with TRBJ1-2; tentatively, D is TRBD1 (6 bases). Germline CDR1 MNHEY, CDR2 SMNVEV (reference sequence). The germline V and J ends were trimmed by 3 bases and 8 bases, with 19 bases remaining between them. The CDR3 contains 15 residues. The CDR3 loop reads CASSFRPDRTRGYTF. DNA for the CDR3: TGTGCCAGCAGTTTCCGACCTGACAGGACTCGGGGCTACACCTTC.

The chain links TRBV30 to TRBJ1-2; no definite D call. The CDR3 length is 14 residues. Trimming stripped 3 bases from V and 6 bases from J, with 17 bases between. From germline, CDR1 is GTSNPN and CDR2 SVGIG (reference sequence). CDR3 in amino acids: CAWSLRGNFDGYTF. The CDR3 DNA reads as TGTGCCTGGAGCCTTCGAGGGAACTTCGATGGCTACACCTTC.

The genes are TRBV5-1 and TRBJ1-2; D is unresolved. V lost 5 bases and J lost 7, with 18 bases in between. This CDR3 is 14 amino acids long. Per the germline V gene, CDR1 is SGHRS and CDR2 is YFSETQ. This chain's CDR3 is CASRPDPGLGGYTF. The DNA for the CDR3 is TGCGCCAGCAGACCCGACCCCGGGCTCGGTGGCTACACCTTC.

This clone was detected a few times. This rearrangement joins TRBV29-1 to TRBJ2-5, with 11 bases identical to TRBD2. Germline lookup yields CDR1 SQVTM and CDR2 ANQGSEA. Trimming took 4 bases from V and 5 from J; bases not matched to a gene: 12. The CDR3 covers 16 residues. CDR3: CSVVPRLAGRLETQYF. CDR3 in DNA: TGCAGCGTTGTTCCGAGACTAGCGGGGAGATTGGAGACCCAGTACTTC.

This clone was found a few times. V is TRBV29-1 and J is TRBJ2-3; perhaps TRBD1 as D (7 bases). Germline V lookup: CDR1 SQVTM, CDR2 ANQGSEA. The V gene lost 2 bases and the J gene lost 10 bases, with 16 bases spanning the gap. This CDR3 spans 13 amino acids. In DNA, the CDR3 is TGCAGCGTTGAAAGGGGACAGACTAGTCCGCAGTATTTT. Translated: CSVERGQTSPQYF.

The J gene is TRBJ1-2, the V gene TRBV11-2; D gene ambiguous. CDR3 length: 13 residues. V gave up 7 bases and J gave up 6 bases, with 15 bases separating them. Germline V gene lookup returns CDR1 SGHAT and CDR2 FQNNGV. The CDR3 DNA reads as TGTGCCAGCACCCTTCGTTACCTTAATGGCTACACCTTC. Translated, it gives CASTLRYLNGYTF.

CDR3: CASSRQYQETQYF. The CDR3 nucleotides read TGTGCCAGCAGTCGACAGTACCAAGAGACCCAGTACTTC. The chain carries TRBV6-5 and TRBJ2-5; maybe TRBD1 (5 bases). Germline CDR1 is MNHEY and CDR2 is SVGAGI. The length of the CDR3 is 13 residues. V was shortened by 5 bases and J by 0 bases, with 7 bases between the two germline ends.

The chain joins TRBV10-3 to TRBJ1-1; TRBD1 is a possible D gene (5 bases). CDR1 and CDR2 (germline): ENHRY, SYGVKD. The CDR3 covers 16 residues. V gave up 11 bases and J gave up 1 base, with 23 bases separating them. The CDR3 protein is CAALGTAATTNTEAFF. In DNA form, the CDR3 reads TGTGCCGCCTTAGGGACTGCCGCGACAACGAACACTGAAGCTTTCTTT.

The chain carries TRBV25-1 and TRBJ2-3; no clear D. The germline V gene encodes CDR1 MGHDK and CDR2 SYGVNS. CDR3 size: 15 residues. V was pared by 5 bases and J by 0 bases, with 12 bases between. The CDR3 is CASSTPAVSTDTQYF. CDR3 bases: TGTGCCAGCAGTACTCCGGCGGTTAGCACAGATACGCAGTATTTT. Looking up the rest from reference TRBV25-1 and TRBJ2-3 gives the full variable domain: EADIYQTPRYLVIGTGKKITLECSQTMGHDKMYWYQQDPGMELHLIHYSYGVNSTEKGDLSSESTVSRIRTEHFPLTLESARPSHTSQYLCASSTPAVSTDTQYFGPGTRLTVL.

This clone was recorded a few times. J is TRBJ1-2 and V is TRBV4-3; 12 nucleotides match TRBD1. The CDR3 loop spans 18 amino acids. Per the germline V gene, CDR1 is LGHNA and CDR2 is YSLEER. Losses at the gene ends were 0 bases for V and 3 bases for J; bases not matched to a gene: 8. In DNA form, the CDR3 reads TGCGCCAGCAGCCAAGATCTGGGGACAGGGGGCGCGGACTATGGCTACACCTTC. Translated, it gives CASSQDLGTGGADYGYTF.